This T cell receptor beta chain was captured by sequencing in a study of identical twins. Findings and limits, study-wide: Cord blood beta clonotypes that were abundant carried fewer insertions, and memory repertoires showed no such trend. Out-of-frame alpha sequences common to twins exhibited a surplus of low generation probability.

This clonotype was counted ten times or more. What it binds is not known. Via MiXCR, TCRdb re-called the 5' RACE reads, giving one row per CDR3 protein. The sample carries around 960,000 distinct CDR3 sequences, 12% recorded once. This same sample was also part of a study on yellow fever vaccine responses in identical twins.

The sequenced sample was PBMCs. The TCR originated in a young woman in good health.

CDR3 DNA sequence: TGTGCCAGCAGGTCCGGGACAGGGATTAACTATGGCTACACCTTC. Protein product: CASRSGTGINYGYTF. The V call is TRBV28, the J call TRBJ1-2; the match to TRBD1 covers 9 bases. Germline V gene lookup returns CDR1 MDHEN and CDR2 SYDVKM. This CDR3 contains 15 residues. Germline trimming cut 6 bases from V and 1 base from J; bases unmatched to any gene: 6.